The clone carrying this TCR beta chain was seen a handful of times. Together with a sample-barcoded 5' primer, a J-beta primer mix was included in a second PCR lasting about 6 to 12 cycles. TCRdb processed the 5' RACE reads anew with MiXCR; each CDR3 protein has one entry. This sample has just over 1 million distinct CDR3 sequences, with 40% to 50% found just once. The data originate from a study of blood T cells in healthy people across ages. This sequence originates from a woman aged 55-69 years in good health. Material: blood.

The CDR3 nucleotides read TGCAGTGCTAAGGACCTAGCGTGGAACCAAGAGACCCAGTACTTC. It specifies CSAKDLAWNQETQYF. J is TRBJ2-5 and V is TRBV20-1, with TRBD2 as a possible D gene (6 bases). This CDR3 comprises 15 residues. The V gene's germline CDR1 is DFQATT and CDR2 SNEGSKA (reference sequence). With 4 bases removed from V and 0 bases from J, the gap between germline ends came to 15 bases.